Sequencing of this TCR beta chain was carried out in a study of T cells after yellow fever vaccination. Germline V gene sequence: CDR1 MGHRA, CDR2 YSYEKL. V gave up 1 base and J gave up 1 base, with 7 bases separating them. The CDR3 extends over 14 amino acids. TCRdb independently ran MiXCR on the 5' RACE reads; one entry per CDR3 protein. The sample yields around 340,000 distinct CDR3 sequences, 8.7% seen once. This clonotype has more than one count but fewer than ten. The TCR sequence derives from a man aged 18-30 years who received the YFV17D yellow fever vaccine. The V call is TRBV4-1, the J call TRBJ1-1; D remains unclear. The material was PBMCs, obtained on the day of the first yellow fever vaccination. CDR3 in amino acids: CASSQGDSNTEAFF. CDR3 nucleotides: TGCGCCAGCAGCCAAGGAGACTCGAACACTGAAGCTTTCTTT.